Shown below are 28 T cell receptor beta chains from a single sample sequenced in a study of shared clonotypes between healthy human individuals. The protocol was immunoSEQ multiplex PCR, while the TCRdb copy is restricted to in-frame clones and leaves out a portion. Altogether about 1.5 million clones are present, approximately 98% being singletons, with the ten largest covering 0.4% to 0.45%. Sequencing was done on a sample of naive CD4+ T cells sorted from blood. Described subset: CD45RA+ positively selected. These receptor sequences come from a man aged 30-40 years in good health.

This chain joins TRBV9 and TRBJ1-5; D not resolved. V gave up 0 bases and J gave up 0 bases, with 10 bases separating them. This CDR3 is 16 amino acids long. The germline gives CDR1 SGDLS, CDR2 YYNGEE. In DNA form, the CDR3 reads TGTGCCAGCAGCGTAGGCCCCAGACATAGCAATCAGCCCCAGCATTTT. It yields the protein CASSVGPRHSNQPQHF.

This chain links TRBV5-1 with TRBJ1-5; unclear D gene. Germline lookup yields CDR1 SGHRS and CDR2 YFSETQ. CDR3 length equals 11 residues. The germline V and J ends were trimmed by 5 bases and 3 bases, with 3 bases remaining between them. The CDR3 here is CASRPNQPQHF. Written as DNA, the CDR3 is TGCGCCAGCAGGCCCAATCAGCCCCAGCATTTT. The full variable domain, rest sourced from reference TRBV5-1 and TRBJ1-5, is KAGVTQTPRYLIKTRGQQVTLSCSPISGHRSVSWYQQTPGQGLQFLFEYFSETQRNKGNFPGRFSGRQFSNSRSEMNVSTLELGDSALYLCASRPNQPQHFGDGTRLSIL.

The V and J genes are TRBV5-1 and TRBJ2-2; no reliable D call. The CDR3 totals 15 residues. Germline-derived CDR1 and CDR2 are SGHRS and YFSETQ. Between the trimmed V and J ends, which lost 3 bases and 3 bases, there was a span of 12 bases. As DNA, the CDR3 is TGCGCCAGCAGCTCACCCGAGGCTGACACCGGGGAGCTGTTTTTT. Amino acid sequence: CASSSPEADTGELFF. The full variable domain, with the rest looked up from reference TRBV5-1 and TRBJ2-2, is KAGVTQTPRYLIKTRGQQVTLSCSPISGHRSVSWYQQTPGQGLQFLFEYFSETQRNKGNFPGRFSGRQFSNSRSEMNVSTLELGDSALYLCASSSPEADTGELFFGEGSRLTVL.

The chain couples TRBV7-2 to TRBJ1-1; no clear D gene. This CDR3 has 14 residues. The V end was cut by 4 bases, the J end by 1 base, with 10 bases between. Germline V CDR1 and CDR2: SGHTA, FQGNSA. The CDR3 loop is CASSYRLENTEAFF. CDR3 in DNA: TGTGCCAGCAGCTACCGACTGGAGAACACTGAAGCTTTCTTT.

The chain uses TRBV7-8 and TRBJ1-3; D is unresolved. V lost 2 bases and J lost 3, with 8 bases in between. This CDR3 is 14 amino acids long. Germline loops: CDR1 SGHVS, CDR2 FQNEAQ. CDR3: CASSLLGVGNTIYF. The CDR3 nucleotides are TGTGCCAGCAGCTTACTAGGCGTTGGAAACACCATATATTTT.

DNA for the CDR3: TGTGCCATCGACAGGGGAAGAGGTGGCAATCAGCCCCAGCATTTT. It is translated as CAIDRGRGGNQPQHF. The rearrangement links TRBV28 to TRBJ1-5, with TRBD1 identical over 8 bases. Germline lookup yields CDR1 MDHEN and CDR2 SYDVKM. This CDR3 spans 15 amino acids. With V trimmed by 10 bases and J by 2 bases, 10 bases remained unmatched.

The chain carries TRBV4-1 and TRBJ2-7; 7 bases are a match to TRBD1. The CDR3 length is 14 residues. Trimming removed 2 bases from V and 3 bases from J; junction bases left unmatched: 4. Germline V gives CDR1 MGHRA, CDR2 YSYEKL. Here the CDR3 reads CASSQPGQRYEQYF. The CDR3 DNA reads TGCGCCAGCAGCCAACCGGGACAGCGCTACGAGCAGTACTTC.

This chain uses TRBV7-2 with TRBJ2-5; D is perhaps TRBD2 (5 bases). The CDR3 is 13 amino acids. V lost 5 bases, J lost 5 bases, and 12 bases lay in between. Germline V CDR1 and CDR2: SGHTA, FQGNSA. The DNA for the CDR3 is TGTGCCAGCAGCACCGACTATCAGGAGACCCAGTACTTC. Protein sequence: CASSTDYQETQYF.

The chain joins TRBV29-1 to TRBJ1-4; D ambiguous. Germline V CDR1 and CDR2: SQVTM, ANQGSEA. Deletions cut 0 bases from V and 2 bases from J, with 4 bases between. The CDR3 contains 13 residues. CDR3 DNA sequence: TGCAGCGTTGAAGAGTCGACTAATGAAAAACTGTTTTTT. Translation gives CSVEESTNEKLFF.

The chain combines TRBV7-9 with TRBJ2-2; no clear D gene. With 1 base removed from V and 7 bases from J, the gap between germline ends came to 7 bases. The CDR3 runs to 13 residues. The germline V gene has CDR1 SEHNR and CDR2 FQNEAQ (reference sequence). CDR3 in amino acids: CASSLGGIGELFF. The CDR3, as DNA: TGTGCCAGCAGCTTAGGGGGTATCGGGGAGCTGTTTTTT.

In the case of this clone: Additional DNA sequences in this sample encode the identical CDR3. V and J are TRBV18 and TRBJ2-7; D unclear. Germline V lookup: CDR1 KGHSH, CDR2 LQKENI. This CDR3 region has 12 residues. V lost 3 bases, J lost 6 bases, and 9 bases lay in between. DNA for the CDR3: TGTGCCAGCTCACCTCGAACGGGCGAGCAGTACTTC. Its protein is CASSPRTGEQYF. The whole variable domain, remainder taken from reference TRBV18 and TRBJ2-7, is NAGVMQNPRHLVRRRGQEARLRCSPMKGHSHVYWYRQLPEEGLKFMVYLQKENIIDESGMPKERFSAEFPKEGPSILRIQQVVRGDSAAYFCASSPRTGEQYFGPGTRLTVT.

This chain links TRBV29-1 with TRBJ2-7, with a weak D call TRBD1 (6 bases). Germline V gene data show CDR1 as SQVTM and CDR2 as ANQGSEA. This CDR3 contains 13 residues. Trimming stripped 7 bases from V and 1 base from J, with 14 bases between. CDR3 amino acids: CSAAGAESYEQYF. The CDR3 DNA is TGCAGCGCCGCAGGGGCTGAATCCTACGAGCAGTACTTC.

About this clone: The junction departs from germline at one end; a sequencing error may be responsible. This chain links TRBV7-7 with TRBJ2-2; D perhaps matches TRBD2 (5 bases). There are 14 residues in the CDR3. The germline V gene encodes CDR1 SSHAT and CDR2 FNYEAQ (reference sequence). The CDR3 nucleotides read TGTGCTAGCAGTTTTGGACTCTACACCGGGGAGCTGTTTTTT. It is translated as CASSFGLYTGELFF.

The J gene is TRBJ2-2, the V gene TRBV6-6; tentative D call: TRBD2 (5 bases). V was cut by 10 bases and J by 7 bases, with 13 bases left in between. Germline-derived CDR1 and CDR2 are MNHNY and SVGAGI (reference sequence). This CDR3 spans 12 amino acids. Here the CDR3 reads CAIVSGNGELFF. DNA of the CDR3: TGTGCCATAGTCAGCGGTAACGGGGAGCTGTTTTTT.

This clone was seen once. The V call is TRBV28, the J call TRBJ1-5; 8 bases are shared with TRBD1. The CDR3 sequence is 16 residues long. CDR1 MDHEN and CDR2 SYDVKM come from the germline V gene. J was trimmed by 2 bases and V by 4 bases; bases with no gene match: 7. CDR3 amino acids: CASSSATGAGNQPQHF. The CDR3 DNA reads TGTGCCAGCAGTTCCGCGACAGGGGCTGGCAATCAGCCCCAGCATTTT.

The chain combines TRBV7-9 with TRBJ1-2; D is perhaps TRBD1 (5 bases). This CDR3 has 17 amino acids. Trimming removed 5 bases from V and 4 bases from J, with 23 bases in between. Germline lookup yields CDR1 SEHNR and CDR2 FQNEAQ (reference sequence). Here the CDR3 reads CASSGFPGPRKGYGYTF. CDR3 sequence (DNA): TGTGCCAGCAGCGGTTTTCCGGGACCCAGGAAAGGCTATGGCTACACCTTC.

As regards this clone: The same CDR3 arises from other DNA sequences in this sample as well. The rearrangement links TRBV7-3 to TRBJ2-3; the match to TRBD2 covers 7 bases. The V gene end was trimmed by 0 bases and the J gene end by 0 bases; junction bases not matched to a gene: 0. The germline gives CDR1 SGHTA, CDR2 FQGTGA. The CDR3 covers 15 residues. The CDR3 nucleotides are TGTGCCAGCAGCTTAACTAGCGGGAGCACAGATACGCAGTATTTT. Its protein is CASSLTSGSTDTQYF.

The CDR3 region has the DNA TGCGCCAGCAGCTTCGGACTAGCGGGAGGTTGGGGGTACAATGAGCAGTTCTTC. It codes for CASSFGLAGGWGYNEQFF. The gene calls are TRBV5-1 and TRBJ2-1; TRBD2 matches at 14 bases. Per germline, CDR1 SGHRS and CDR2 YFSETQ. The CDR3 has 18 amino acids. J gave up 4 bases and V 2 bases, and 8 bases lay outside the gene matches.

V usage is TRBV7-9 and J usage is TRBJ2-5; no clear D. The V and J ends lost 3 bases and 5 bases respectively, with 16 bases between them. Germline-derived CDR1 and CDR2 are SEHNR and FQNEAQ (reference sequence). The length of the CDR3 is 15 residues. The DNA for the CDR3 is TGTGCCAGCAGCTTGACAACAGCGCCCGCGGAGACCCAGTACTTC. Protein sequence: CASSLTTAPAETQYF.

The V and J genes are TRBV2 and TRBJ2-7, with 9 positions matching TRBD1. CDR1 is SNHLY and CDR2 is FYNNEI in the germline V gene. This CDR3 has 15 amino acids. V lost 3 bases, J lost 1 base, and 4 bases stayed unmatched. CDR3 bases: TGTGCCAGCAGTGAGGGGACAGGGAGGTCCTACGAGCAGTACTTC. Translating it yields CASSEGTGRSYEQYF. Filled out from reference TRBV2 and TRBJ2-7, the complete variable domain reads EPEVTQTPSHQVTQMGQEVILRCVPISNHLYFYWYRQILGQKVEFLVSFYNNEISEKSEIFDDQFSVERPDGSNFTLKIRSTKLEDSAMYFCASSEGTGRSYEQYFGPGTRLTVT.

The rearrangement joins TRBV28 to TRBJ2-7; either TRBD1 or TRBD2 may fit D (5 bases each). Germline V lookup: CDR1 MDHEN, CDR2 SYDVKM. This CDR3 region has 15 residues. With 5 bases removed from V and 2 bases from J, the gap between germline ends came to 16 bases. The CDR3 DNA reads TGTGCCAGCAGTCCCCCCGGGACGATCACCTACGAGCAGTACTTC. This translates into CASSPPGTITYEQYF.

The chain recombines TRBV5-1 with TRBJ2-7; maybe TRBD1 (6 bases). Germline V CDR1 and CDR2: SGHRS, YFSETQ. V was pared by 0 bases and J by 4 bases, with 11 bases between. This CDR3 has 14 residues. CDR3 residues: CASSLEGGTYEQYF. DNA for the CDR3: TGCGCCAGCAGCTTGGAAGGGGGTACGTACGAGCAGTACTTC.

The CDR3 nucleotides read TGTGCCAGCAGTGAATACGATACGCAGTATTTT. As protein: CASSEYDTQYF. The chain couples TRBV25-1 to TRBJ2-3; D ambiguous. The CDR3 runs 11 residues. Germline CDR1 is MGHDK and CDR2 is SYGVNS. Trimming removed 0 bases from V and 6 bases from J, with 1 base in between.

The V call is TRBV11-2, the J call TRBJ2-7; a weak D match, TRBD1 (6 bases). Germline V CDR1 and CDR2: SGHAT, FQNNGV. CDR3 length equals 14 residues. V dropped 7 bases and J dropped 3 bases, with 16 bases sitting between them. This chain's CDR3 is CASTKPGAVYEQYF. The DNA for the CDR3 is TGTGCCAGCACCAAGCCAGGGGCGGTCTACGAGCAGTACTTC.

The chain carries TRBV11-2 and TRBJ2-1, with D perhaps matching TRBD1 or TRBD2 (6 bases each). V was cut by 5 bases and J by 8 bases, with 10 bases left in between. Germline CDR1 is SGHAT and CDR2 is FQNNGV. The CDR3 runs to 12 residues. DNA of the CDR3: TGTGCCAGCAGCCGGGGGCCGGATGAGCAGTTCTTC. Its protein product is CASSRGPDEQFF.

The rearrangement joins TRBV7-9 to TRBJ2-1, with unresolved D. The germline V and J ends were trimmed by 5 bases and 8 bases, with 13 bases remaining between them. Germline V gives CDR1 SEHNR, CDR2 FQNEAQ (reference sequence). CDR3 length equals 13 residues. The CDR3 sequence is CASSQPYGYEQFF. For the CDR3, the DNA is TGTGCCAGCAGCCAGCCCTATGGGTATGAGCAGTTCTTC.

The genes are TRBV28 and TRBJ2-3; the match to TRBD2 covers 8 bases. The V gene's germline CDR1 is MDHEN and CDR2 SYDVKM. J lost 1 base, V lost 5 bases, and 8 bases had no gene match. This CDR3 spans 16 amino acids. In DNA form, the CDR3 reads TGTGCCAGCAGTCCGGCGAAAGCGGGAGGCACAGATACGCAGTATTTT. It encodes CASSPAKAGGTDTQYF.

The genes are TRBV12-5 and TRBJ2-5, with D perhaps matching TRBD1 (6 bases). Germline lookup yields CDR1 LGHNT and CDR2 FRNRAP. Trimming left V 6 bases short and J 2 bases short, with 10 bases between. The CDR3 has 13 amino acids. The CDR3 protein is CASGPGQQETQYF. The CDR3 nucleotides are TGTGCTAGTGGGCCGGGACAACAAGAGACCCAGTACTTC.